The clone carrying this T cell receptor beta chain was picked up a small number of times. Antigen: not known. Germline CDR1 and CDR2: SGDLS and YYNGEE. V gave up 0 bases and J gave up 2 bases, with 14 bases separating them. The CDR3 length is 16 residues. Exclusions: uncontrolled infection, other autoimmune disease, pregnancy, lactation. What was amplified from RNA transcripts were TCR beta CDR3 regions. HTBI primers drove first-round RT-PCR of the TCR CDR3. TCRdb redid the calling of the multiplex PCR reads with MiXCR, one entry per CDR3 protein. Of about 360,000 distinct CDR3 sequences in the sample, around 13% were seen once. These data originate in a study of T cells in Graves' hyperthyroidism and ophthalmopathy. Overall study results and limits: Among clonotypes expanded in thyroid above 0.001, most were also found in blood.

The TCR sequence derives from a woman in her late teens or twenties with Graves' hyperthyroidism. Sequencing was done on a sample of blood. The rearrangement joins TRBV9 to TRBJ2-5; TRBD2 might be the D (7 bases). CDR3 in amino acids: CASSVEGGAPQETQYF. Written as DNA, the CDR3 is TGTGCCAGCAGCGTAGAAGGGGGGGCCCCACAAGAGACCCAGTACTTC.